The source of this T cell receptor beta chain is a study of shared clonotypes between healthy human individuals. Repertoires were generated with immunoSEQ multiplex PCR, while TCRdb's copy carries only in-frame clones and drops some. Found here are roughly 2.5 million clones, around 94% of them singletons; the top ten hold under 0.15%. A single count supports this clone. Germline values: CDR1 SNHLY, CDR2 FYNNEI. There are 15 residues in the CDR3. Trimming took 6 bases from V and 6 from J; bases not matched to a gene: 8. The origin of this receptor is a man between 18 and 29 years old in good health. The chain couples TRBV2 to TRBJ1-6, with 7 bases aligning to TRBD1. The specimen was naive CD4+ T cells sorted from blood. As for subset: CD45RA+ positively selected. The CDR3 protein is CASSEQGWGNSPLHF. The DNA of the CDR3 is TGTGCCAGCAGCGAACAGGGGTGGGGTAATTCACCCCTCCACTTT.